A single sample is the source of the 8 T cell receptor beta chains below, sequenced in a study of glioma-infiltrating T cells. Amplification of TCR alpha and beta CDR3 regions from RNA used iRepertoire nested multiplex PCR. TCRdb recomputed calls from the multiplex PCR reads with MiXCR, one row per CDR3 protein. Of about 130,000 distinct CDR3 sequences listed, more than 20% are singletons. The sequenced material came from glioma tissue, nonneoplastic brain tissue, or PBMCs (not recorded which). The receptors originated from a human donor with low-grade glioma or glioblastoma, undergoing nonglioma brain surgery, or in good health (not recorded which).

This clonotype has a single count. The rearrangement links TRBV11-2 to TRBJ2-3; D is unresolved. Trimming left V 1 base short and J 9 bases short, with 14 bases between. Germline V lookup: CDR1 SGHAT, CDR2 FQNNGV. The length of the CDR3 is 14 residues. DNA for the CDR3: TGTGCCAGCAGCTTAGTAGACCCAGGTGGCACGCAGTATTTT. Its translation is CASSLVDPGGTQYF.

This clonotype came up a few times. The chain links TRBV12-3 or TRBV12-4 to TRBJ1-5, with D unclear. The CDR3 consists of 14 residues. V was shortened by 6 bases and J by 1 base, with 10 bases between the two germline ends. Here the CDR3 DNA reads TGTGCCAGCAGCAAATCAATAAGCAATCAGCCCCAGCATTTT. It codes for CASSKSISNQPQHF.

This clonotype was seen many times. The rearrangement uses TRBV7-2 and TRBJ2-3; D is perhaps TRBD2 (6 bases). CDR3 length: 12 amino acids. Deletions cut 5 bases from V and 5 bases from J, with 8 bases between. CDR1 is SGHTA, CDR2 FQGNSA, per germline. Here the CDR3 reads CASSPGGDTQYF. For the CDR3, the DNA is TGTGCCAGCAGCCCCGGGGGAGATACGCAGTATTTT.

The CDR3 coding sequence is TGTGCCAGCAGTCGATATAGCACAACCCGGGAAAGCATTCAGTACTTC. It is translated as CASSRYSTTRESIQYF. J is TRBJ2-4 and V is TRBV3-1; maybe TRBD2 (5 bases). This CDR3 region has 16 residues. The V end lost 6 bases, the J end lost 9 bases, and 24 bases lay between the germline ends. The V gene's germline CDR1 is LGHDT and CDR2 YNNKEL (reference sequence).

This rearrangement joins TRBV24-1 to TRBJ2-1; TRBD2 matches 10 bases. This CDR3 has 17 amino acids. V shed 3 bases, J shed 4 bases, and the junction held 8 bases outside the gene matches. CDR1 is KGHDR and CDR2 is SFDVKD in the germline V gene. CDR3 region: CATSDLPVAGGYNEQFF. CDR3 coding DNA: TGTGCCACCAGTGATCTCCCGGTAGCGGGGGGTTACAATGAGCAGTTCTTC.

This clonotype has ten or more counts. The rearrangement uses TRBV7-3 and TRBJ2-2; the D is unclear. Germline V lookup: CDR1 SGHTA, CDR2 FQGTGA. There are 14 residues in the CDR3. V was cut by 5 bases and J by 6 bases, with 13 bases left in between. CDR3 bases: TGTGCCAGCAGCCTCATGCCTAGTGCCGGGGAGCTGTTTTTT. This codes for CASSLMPSAGELFF. The variable domain in full, completed from reference TRBV7-3 and TRBJ2-2, reads GAGVSQTPSNKVTEKGKYVELRCDPISGHTALYWYRQSLGQGPEFLIYFQGTGAADDSGLPNDRFFAVRPEGSVSTLKIQRTERGDSAVYLCASSLMPSAGELFFGEGSRLTVL.

By share of the sample, this clonotype is medium-sized (0.01 to 0.1%). This sequence joins TRBV6-2 or TRBV6-3 and TRBJ1-6, with D unclear. The germline gives CDR1 MNHEY, CDR2 SVGEGT. Trimming took 0 bases from V and 14 from J, leaving 8 bases between them. CDR3 length equals 12 residues. This chain's CDR3 is CASSYSVATLHF. CDR3 DNA: TGTGCCAGCAGTTACTCAGTCGCAACCCTCCACTTT.

In its sample, this clonotype was seen a few times. This clone may be a read error of a much larger clone one base away. The chain links TRBV27 to TRBJ1-1, with 8 bases identical to TRBD1. Germline CDR1 is MNHEY and CDR2 is SMNVEV (reference sequence). With 3 bases clipped from V and 1 base from J, the junction kept 4 bases outside the gene matches. The CDR3 sequence is 15 residues long. Written as DNA, the CDR3 is TGTGCCAGCAGTTTCGCCGGGACAGGGAACACTGAAGCTTTCTTT. As protein: CASSFAGTGNTEAFF.